The sequence of this T cell receptor (beta chain) was determined in a study of patients and donors after allogeneic stem cell transplantation. There are 15 residues in the CDR3. V lost 2 bases and J 4 bases, leaving 13 bases between the germline ends. CDR1 SGHKS and CDR2 YYEKEE come from the germline V gene (reference sequence). Each CDR3 protein gets one entry after TCRdb re-called the RT-PCR reads with MiXCR. The sample records 200,000 to 250,000 distinct CDR3 sequences, roughly 13% being singletons. This clonotype occurred many times. This sequence was found in a human donor who was either an allogeneic HSCT recipient or a stem cell or donor lymphocyte infusion donor (not recorded which). It is not recorded whose cells these are; they may come from a transplant donor. The material sequenced was blood, either unsorted or a sorted T cell fraction (not recorded which). J is TRBJ2-1 and V is TRBV5-5; D may match TRBD1 or TRBD2 (5 bases each). In nucleotides, the CDR3 is TGTGCCAGCAGCTTTCTGCGGGCAGGGTACAATGAGCAGTTCTTC. Amino acid sequence: CASSFLRAGYNEQFF.